Following are 28 T cell receptor beta chains from one sample sequenced in a study of a mutant IDH1 vaccine in newly diagnosed glioma. Time point meaning: week 35, safety follow-up. A 20-mer mutant IDH1 peptide at 300 ug was injected subcutaneously with topical imiquimod. These receptors have no identified antigens. TCRdb's table, derived via immunoSEQ multiplex PCR, lists solely in-frame clones and lacks some. The sample carries about 32,000 clones, roughly 77% recorded once. This sample comprised PBMCs, obtained from a glioma patient whose treatment included an IDH1 peptide vaccine. The receptors stem from a man under 40 with glioma.

V usage is TRBV6-1 and J usage is TRBJ1-2; TRBD1 matches 9 bases. V was clipped by 5 bases and J by 7 bases; unmatched bases: 11. CDR1 MNHNS and CDR2 SASEGT come from the germline V gene. The CDR3 is 15 residues long. In DNA, the CDR3 is TGTGCCAGCAGTCCCCTGGACAGGGGCATTGGTGGCTACACCTTC. Translated: CASSPLDRGIGGYTF.

CDR3 protein: CASSLAPGGTGGYTF. The CDR3 bases are TGTGCCAGCAGCTTAGCGCCGGGGGGGACCGGTGGCTACACCTTC. The chain is built from TRBV7-2 and TRBJ1-2; weak D call: TRBD1 (5 bases). V was cut by 0 bases and J by 7 bases, with 15 bases left in between. CDR1 is SGHTA and CDR2 is FQGNSA in the germline V gene. This CDR3 spans 15 amino acids.

The rearrangement uses TRBV19 and TRBJ2-5, with 8 bases that match TRBD2. CDR1 and CDR2 from the germline V gene are LNHDA and SQIVND (reference sequence). The ends lost 5 bases at V and 4 bases at J; junction bases unmatched: 6. This CDR3 spans 14 amino acids. CDR3 sequence reads: CASSLQAGAETQYF. For the CDR3, the DNA is TGTGCCAGTAGTCTTCAAGCGGGAGCAGAGACCCAGTACTTC.

Only a few counts were recorded for this clone. The chain recombines TRBV2 with TRBJ2-2; D unclear. The CDR3 runs to 15 residues. Germline CDR1 reads SNHLY; CDR2 reads FYNNEI. Trimming removed 4 bases from V and 4 bases from J, with 13 bases in between. The DNA of the CDR3 is TGTGCCAGCAGTGTCGGGCAAAGAGGCACCGGGGAGCTGTTTTTT. This gives the protein CASSVGQRGTGELFF. Variable domain in full (rest from reference TRBV2 and TRBJ2-2): EPEVTQTPSHQVTQMGQEVILRCVPISNHLYFYWYRQILGQKVEFLVSFYNNEISEKSEIFDDQFSVERPDGSNFTLKIRSTKLEDSAMYFCASSVGQRGTGELFFGEGSRLTVL.

The gene calls are TRBV5-1 and TRBJ1-1; D is undetermined. The CDR3 runs to 12 residues. Deletions cut 4 bases from V and 7 bases from J, with 11 bases between. Germline CDR1 SGHRS, CDR2 YFSETQ. In DNA form, the CDR3 reads TGCGCCAGCAGCCTTGATCCCCGTGAAGCTTTCTTT. Translation: CASSLDPREAFF. The full variable domain, completed using reference TRBV5-1 and TRBJ1-1, is KAGVTQTPRYLIKTRGQQVTLSCSPISGHRSVSWYQQTPGQGLQFLFEYFSETQRNKGNFPGRFSGRQFSNSRSEMNVSTLELGDSALYLCASSLDPREAFFGQGTRLTVV.

The chain combines TRBV5-5 with TRBJ1-1; D gene unclear. Trimming took off 1 base at V and 2 bases at J, with 12 bases between the two ends. This CDR3 comprises 15 residues. From germline, CDR1 is SGHKS and CDR2 YYEKEE (reference sequence). The DNA for the CDR3 is TGTGCCAGCAGCTTGATCGGCCGAAGAAACACTGAAGCTTTCTTT. Encoded protein: CASSLIGRRNTEAFF.

This clone was seen more than once but under ten times. This chain connects TRBV7-2 to TRBJ1-1; D perhaps matches TRBD1 (6 bases). Trimming left V 5 bases short and J 1 base short, with 11 bases between. The CDR3 totals 14 residues. CDR1 and CDR2 (germline): SGHTA, FQGNSA. The CDR3 DNA follows: TGTGCCAGCAGCCCGACAGGAGGGAACACTGAAGCTTTCTTT. Amino acids: CASSPTGGNTEAFF.

This clone was counted between two and nine times. The chain is built from TRBV12-5 and TRBJ2-7, with no clear D. The CDR3 is 12 residues long. V was pared by 6 bases and J by 5 bases, with 11 bases between. Germline V lookup: CDR1 LGHNT, CDR2 FRNRAP. DNA of the CDR3: TGTGCTAGTGGCCCTCGTTTGGACGAGCAGTACTTC. Amino acid sequence: CASGPRLDEQYF.

The chain employs TRBV30 and TRBJ1-2; tentative D call: TRBD1 (5 bases). Germline CDR1 GTSNPN, CDR2 SVGIG (reference sequence). Trimming shortened V by 0 bases and J by 7 bases, and 6 bases separated the two germline ends. The CDR3 has 11 residues. Here the CDR3 reads CAWSVGAGYTF. Written as DNA, the CDR3 is TGTGCCTGGAGTGTAGGGGCTGGCTACACCTTC.

This clone was seen a single time. The chain has TRBV5-1 and TRBJ2-7; 15 bases align to TRBD2. Per germline, CDR1 SGHRS and CDR2 YFSETQ. V lost 3 bases, J lost 5 bases, and 6 bases stayed unmatched. This CDR3 comprises 16 residues. The CDR3 sequence is CASSSGLAGGRDEQYF. The CDR3 coding sequence is TGCGCCAGCAGCTCGGGACTAGCGGGAGGCCGGGACGAGCAGTACTTC.

V usage is TRBV19 and J usage is TRBJ2-5; 7 bases line up with TRBD2. The junction had 4 bases not matched to a gene; V was cut back by 1 base and J by 2 bases. Germline V gives CDR1 LNHDA, CDR2 SQIVND (reference sequence). The CDR3 length is 15 residues. The CDR3 coding sequence is TGTGCCAGTAGTATAGGGCGAGCGGGGCAAGAGACCCAGTACTTC. Its translation is CASSIGRAGQETQYF.

The rearrangement uses TRBV5-1 and TRBJ1-2; 8 bases match TRBD1. V lost 4 bases to trimming and J lost 7 bases; unmatched junction nucleotides: 6. Germline V gene sequence: CDR1 SGHRS, CDR2 YFSETQ. This CDR3 is built from 13 residues. This CDR3 is CASSQDRAGGYTF. DNA of the CDR3: TGCGCCAGCAGCCAGGACAGGGCAGGTGGCTACACCTTC.

This clone was seen only once. J is TRBJ2-3 and V is TRBV6-4; D remains ambiguous. Trimming removed 6 bases from V and 0 bases from J, with 10 bases in between. CDR3 length: 14 residues. The germline V gene encodes CDR1 MRHNA and CDR2 SNTAGT. This CDR3 reads CASSLDGSTDTQYF. The CDR3 nucleotides are TGTGCCAGCAGCTTGGACGGGAGCACAGATACGCAGTATTTT.

Details on this clone: The junction differs from germline at one of its ends, possibly a read error. The sample carries other DNA sequences with the same CDR3. The chain joins TRBV18 to TRBJ1-1, with D possibly TRBD1 on 6 matching bases. CDR1 KGHSH and CDR2 LQKENI come from the germline V gene. The CDR3 is 13 residues long. The CDR3 coding sequence is TGTGCCAGCTCACCAGGGACAATTCCTGAAGCCTTCTTT. As protein: CASSPGTIPEAFF. Full variable domain (missing parts from reference TRBV18 and TRBJ1-1): NAGVMQNPRHLVRRRGQEARLRCSPMKGHSHVYWYRQLPEEGLKFMVYLQKENIIDESGMPKERFSAEFPKEGPSILRIQQVVRGDSAAYFCASSPGTIPEAFFGQGTRLTVV.

The rearrangement joins TRBV28 to TRBJ1-2, with 7 bases that match TRBD1. J gave up 8 bases and V 2 bases, and 8 bases lay outside the gene matches. The CDR3 runs to 14 residues. Germline CDR1 reads MDHEN; CDR2 reads SYDVKM. The CDR3 loop reads CASSLLQGTIGYTF. CDR3 DNA sequence: TGTGCCAGCAGTTTACTACAGGGGACGATCGGCTACACCTTC.

This clone was seen a handful of times. The chain recombines TRBV30 with TRBJ1-4; D is unresolved. The V gene's germline CDR1 is GTSNPN and CDR2 SVGIG (reference sequence). Trimming took off 2 bases at V and 2 bases at J, with 0 bases between the two ends. This CDR3 has 11 residues. CDR3 residues: CAWSTNEKLFF. In DNA form, the CDR3 reads TGTGCCTGGAGTACTAATGAAAAACTGTTTTTT.

The J gene is TRBJ2-3, the V gene TRBV5-1; D is ambiguous. The CDR3 runs 14 residues. Germline V gives CDR1 SGHRS, CDR2 YFSETQ. The V end was cut by 0 bases, the J end by 6 bases, with 11 bases between. CDR3 nucleotides: TGCGCCAGCAGCTTGGAGCGAGTGGGGGATACGCAGTATTTT. It is translated as CASSLERVGDTQYF. Based on the CDR3 plus reference TRBV5-1 and TRBJ2-3, the full variable domain is KAGVTQTPRYLIKTRGQQVTLSCSPISGHRSVSWYQQTPGQGLQFLFEYFSETQRNKGNFPGRFSGRQFSNSRSEMNVSTLELGDSALYLCASSLERVGDTQYFGPGTRLTVL.

V gene TRBV29-1 combines with J gene TRBJ1-2; no definite D call. Trimming cost V 2 bases and J 4 bases, with 14 bases left between them. This CDR3 comprises 14 residues. Per the germline V gene, CDR1 is SQVTM and CDR2 is ANQGSEA. The CDR3 region is CSVEPRDLGYGYTF. The CDR3 nucleotides are TGCAGCGTTGAACCCCGAGATCTAGGCTATGGCTACACCTTC. Drawing the rest from reference TRBV29-1 and TRBJ1-2, the complete variable domain is SAVISQKPSRDICQRGTSLTIQCQVDSQVTMMFWYRQQPGQSLTLIATANQGSEATYESGFVIDKFPISRPNLTFSTLTVSNMSPEDSSIYLCSVEPRDLGYGYTFGSGTRLTVV.

The CDR3 region is CASSLGGAGVSYNEQFF. DNA of the CDR3: TGCGCCAGCAGCTTGGGGGGTGCGGGGGTCTCCTACAATGAGCAGTTCTTC. The chain recombines TRBV5-1 with TRBJ2-1; TRBD2 aligns across 7 bases. Germline V gene sequence: CDR1 SGHRS, CDR2 YFSETQ. This CDR3 region has 17 residues. V trimming: 0 bases; J trimming: 0 bases; junction bases outside the gene matches: 6. Variable domain in full (rest from reference TRBV5-1 and TRBJ2-1): KAGVTQTPRYLIKTRGQQVTLSCSPISGHRSVSWYQQTPGQGLQFLFEYFSETQRNKGNFPGRFSGRQFSNSRSEMNVSTLELGDSALYLCASSLGGAGVSYNEQFFGPGTRLTVL.

This chain links TRBV7-2 with TRBJ1-1, with 7 bases that match TRBD1. The CDR3 spans 13 residues. V shed 3 bases, J shed 8 bases, and the junction held 6 bases outside the gene matches. Germline V gives CDR1 SGHTA, CDR2 FQGNSA. Written as DNA, the CDR3 is TGTGCCAGCAGCTTCTGGACAGGACCAGAAGCTTTCTTT. Translated, it gives CASSFWTGPEAFF.

V gene TRBV2 combines with J gene TRBJ1-5; 9 bases line up with TRBD1. CDR1 is SNHLY, CDR2 FYNNEI, per germline. This CDR3 spans 16 amino acids. Germline trimming cut 3 bases from V and 0 bases from J; bases unmatched to any gene: 3. CDR3 amino acids: CASSEGQGHSNQPQHF. CDR3 DNA sequence: TGTGCCAGCAGTGAGGGACAGGGACATAGCAATCAGCCCCAGCATTTT.

The rearrangement uses TRBV18 and TRBJ1-1; 9 bases agree with TRBD1. The germline V gene encodes CDR1 KGHSH and CDR2 LQKENI. V shed 1 base and J 6 bases; nucleotides not matched to a gene: 6. This CDR3 has 15 amino acids. This chain's CDR3 is CASSPRGQGKPEAFF. The CDR3, as DNA: TGTGCCAGCTCACCACGGGGACAGGGTAAACCTGAAGCTTTCTTT.

By share of the sample, this clone is medium-sized. The V gene is TRBV18, the J gene TRBJ1-4, with a tentative D call TRBD1 (5 bases). The CDR3 extends over 16 amino acids. The V end was cut by 2 bases, the J end by 8 bases, with 18 bases between. Per the germline V gene, CDR1 is KGHSH and CDR2 is LQKENI. The chain's CDR3 is CASSPIPGTALEKLFF. CDR3 DNA: TGTGCCAGCTCACCAATTCCCGGGACCGCGTTGGAAAAACTGTTTTTT. Drawing the rest from reference TRBV18 and TRBJ1-4, the complete variable domain is NAGVMQNPRHLVRRRGQEARLRCSPMKGHSHVYWYRQLPEEGLKFMVYLQKENIIDESGMPKERFSAEFPKEGPSILRIQQVVRGDSAAYFCASSPIPGTALEKLFFGSGTQLSVL.

The genes are TRBV4-2 and TRBJ2-7; D is uncertain. The germline V gene has CDR1 LGHNA and CDR2 YNFKEQ. Trimming shortened V by 2 bases and J by 0 bases, and 17 bases separated the two germline ends. The CDR3 runs to 17 residues. Written as DNA, the CDR3 is TGTGCCAGCAGCCAAATCCAAAATGTAGGGTTCTCCTACGAGCAGTACTTC. It codes for CASSQIQNVGFSYEQYF.

V usage is TRBV27 and J usage is TRBJ2-6, with D possibly being TRBD2 (6 bases). The germline V gene has CDR1 MNHEY and CDR2 SMNVEV (reference sequence). There are 15 residues in the CDR3. Trimming removed 8 bases at V and 2 bases at J, with 13 bases between. The CDR3 DNA is TGTGCCAGCCGCCGAGGCGGGACTGGGGCCAACGTCCTGACTTTC. This encodes CASRRGGTGANVLTF.

The V gene is TRBV7-9, the J gene TRBJ2-1; D call uncertain. This CDR3 is 13 amino acids long. Germline CDR1 SEHNR, CDR2 FQNEAQ (reference sequence). V lost 1 base, J lost 11 bases, and 12 bases lay in between. The CDR3 loop reads CASSLVDFSKQFF. The CDR3, as DNA: TGTGCCAGCAGCTTAGTAGACTTTTCTAAGCAGTTCTTC.

The chain links TRBV1 to TRBJ2-1; the table gives TRBD2 as D, unverified against the DNA. TRBV1 is a pseudogene locus. This CDR3 region has 16 residues. CDR3 region: CTSTWVLAGGYNEQFF. CDR3 bases: TGCACCAGCACGTGGGTTCTAGCGGGAGGCTACAATGAGCAGTTCTTC.

This chain links TRBV30 with TRBJ1-2; D not resolved. The CDR3 sequence is 13 residues long. Germline V gene lookup returns CDR1 GTSNPN and CDR2 SVGIG (reference sequence). V was pared by 0 bases and J by 7 bases, with 12 bases between. CDR3 in amino acids: CAWSVQGFGGYTF. DNA for the CDR3: TGTGCCTGGAGTGTACAAGGGTTTGGTGGCTACACCTTC.